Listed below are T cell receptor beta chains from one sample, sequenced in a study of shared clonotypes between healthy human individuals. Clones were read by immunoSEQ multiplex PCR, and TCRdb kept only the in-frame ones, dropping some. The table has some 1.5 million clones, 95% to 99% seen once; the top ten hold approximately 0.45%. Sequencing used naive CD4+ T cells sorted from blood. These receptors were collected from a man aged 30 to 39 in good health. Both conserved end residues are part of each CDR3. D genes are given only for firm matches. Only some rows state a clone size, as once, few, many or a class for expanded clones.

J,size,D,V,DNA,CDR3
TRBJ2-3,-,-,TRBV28,TGTGCCAGCAGTTCGGCAGATACGCAGTATTTT,CASSSADTQYF
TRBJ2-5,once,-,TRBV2,TGTGCCAGCAGTGCGGACAGTCGAGAGACCCAGTACTTC,CASSADSRETQYF
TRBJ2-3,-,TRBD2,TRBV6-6,TGTGCCAGCAGTTCCCCGACTAGCGGATCAGATACGCAGTATTTT,CASSSPTSGSDTQYF
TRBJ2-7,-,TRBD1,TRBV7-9,TGTGCCAGCACCTTCCCCGGACAGGGACACGAGCAGTACTTC,CASTFPGQGHEQYF
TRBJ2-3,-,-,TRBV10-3,TGTGCCATCAGCAAGAGCGGAGGCACAGATACGCAGTATTTT,CAISKSGGTDTQYF
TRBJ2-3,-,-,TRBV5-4,TGTGCCAGCAGCTTGGGGGTGCTAGCCCCAGATACGCAGTATTTT,CASSLGVLAPDTQYF
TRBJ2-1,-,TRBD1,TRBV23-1,TGCGCCAGAAGACAGGGACCGAACAATGAGCAGTTCTTC,CARRQGPNNEQFF
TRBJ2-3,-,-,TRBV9,TGTGCCAGCAGCACCTTGGTCGCAGATACGCAGTATTTT,CASSTLVADTQYF
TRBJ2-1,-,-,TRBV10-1,TGCGCCAGCGGGAACTGGGGGAGAGGAGGGGATGAGCAGTTCTTC,CASGNWGRGGDEQFF
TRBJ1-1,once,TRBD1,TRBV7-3,TGTGCCAGCAGCCCCGAGGGACAGTCGGCCGCGAACACTGAAGCTTTCTTT,CASSPEGQSAANTEAFF